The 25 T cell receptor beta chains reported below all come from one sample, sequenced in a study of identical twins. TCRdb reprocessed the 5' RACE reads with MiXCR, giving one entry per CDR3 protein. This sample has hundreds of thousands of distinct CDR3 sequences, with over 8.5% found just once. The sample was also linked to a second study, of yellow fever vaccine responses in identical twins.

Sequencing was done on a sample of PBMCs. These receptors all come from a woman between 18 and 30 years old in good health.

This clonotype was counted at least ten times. In nucleotides, the CDR3 is TGTGCCAGCAGTGTAAAACGGACAGGGCCACACGAGCAGTACTTC. The encoded protein is CASSVKRTGPHEQYF. The rearrangement joins TRBV25-1 to TRBJ2-7; 8 bases fit TRBD1. V dropped 4 bases and J dropped 5; count of bases not matched to a gene: 10. From germline, CDR1 is MGHDK and CDR2 SYGVNS. The CDR3 length is 15 residues.

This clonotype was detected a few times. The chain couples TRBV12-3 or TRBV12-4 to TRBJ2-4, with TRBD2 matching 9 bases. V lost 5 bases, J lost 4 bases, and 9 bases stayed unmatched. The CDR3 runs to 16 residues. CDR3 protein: CASSQSGGQNKNIQYF. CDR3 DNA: TGTGCCAGCAGTCAGAGCGGGGGGCAGAATAAAAACATTCAGTACTTC.

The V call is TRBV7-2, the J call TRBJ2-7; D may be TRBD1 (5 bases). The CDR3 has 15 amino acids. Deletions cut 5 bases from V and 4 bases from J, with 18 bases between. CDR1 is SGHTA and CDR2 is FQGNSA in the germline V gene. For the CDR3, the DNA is TGTGCCAGCAGCCTCTATTCCGCCAAGGGGTACGAGCAGTACTTC. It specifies CASSLYSAKGYEQYF.

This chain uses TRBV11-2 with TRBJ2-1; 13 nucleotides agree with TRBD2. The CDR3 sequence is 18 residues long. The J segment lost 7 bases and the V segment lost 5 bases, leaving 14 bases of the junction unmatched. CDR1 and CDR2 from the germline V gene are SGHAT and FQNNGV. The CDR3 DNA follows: TGTGCCAGCAGCGCATCAAAACTAGCGGGAGGGCCAGGTAATGAGCAGTTCTTC. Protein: CASSASKLAGGPGNEQFF. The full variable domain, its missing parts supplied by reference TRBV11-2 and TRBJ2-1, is EAGVAQSPRYKIIEKRQSVAFWCNPISGHATLYWYQQILGQGPKLLIQFQNNGVVDDSQLPKDRFSAERLKGVDSTLKIQPAKLEDSAVYLCASSASKLAGGPGNEQFFGPGTRLTVL.

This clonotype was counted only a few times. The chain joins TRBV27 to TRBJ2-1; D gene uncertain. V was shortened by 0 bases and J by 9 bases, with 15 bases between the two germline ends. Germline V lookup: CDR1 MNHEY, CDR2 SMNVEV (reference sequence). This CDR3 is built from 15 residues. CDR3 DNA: TGTGCCAGCAGTTTATCATTGGGTCCCCATCTTGAGCAGTTCTTC. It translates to CASSLSLGPHLEQFF.

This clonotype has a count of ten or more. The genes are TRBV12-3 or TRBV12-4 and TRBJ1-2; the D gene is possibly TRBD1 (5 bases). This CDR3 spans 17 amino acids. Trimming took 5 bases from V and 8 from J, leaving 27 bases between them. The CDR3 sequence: CASSTGSTPGPTGGYTF. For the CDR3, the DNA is TGTGCCAGCAGTACGGGGTCTACTCCAGGGCCCACTGGAGGCTACACCTTC.

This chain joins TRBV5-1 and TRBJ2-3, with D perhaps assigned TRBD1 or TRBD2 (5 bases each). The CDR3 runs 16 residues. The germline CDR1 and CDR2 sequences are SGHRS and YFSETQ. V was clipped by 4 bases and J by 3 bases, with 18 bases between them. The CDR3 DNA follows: TGCGCCAGCAGCCCGCTGACGGGACGGAGGACAGATACGCAGTATTTT. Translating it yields CASSPLTGRRTDTQYF.

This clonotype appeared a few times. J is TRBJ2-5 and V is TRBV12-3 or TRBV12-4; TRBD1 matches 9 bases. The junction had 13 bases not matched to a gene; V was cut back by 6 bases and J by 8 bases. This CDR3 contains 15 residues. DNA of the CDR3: TGTGCCAGCAGCAGGACAGGGGAGGGTATTTTTACCCAGTACTTC. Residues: CASSRTGEGIFTQYF.

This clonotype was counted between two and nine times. The CDR3 loop reads CASSSRTSVDGELFF. The CDR3 bases are TGTGCCAGCAGCTCCCGGACTAGCGTAGACGGGGAGCTGTTTTTT. The chain combines TRBV14 with TRBJ2-2; 9 bases are shared with TRBD2. CDR3 length: 15 amino acids. Germline V gene sequence: CDR1 SGHDN, CDR2 FVKESK. V lost 5 bases and J lost 7; bases outside the gene matches: 8.

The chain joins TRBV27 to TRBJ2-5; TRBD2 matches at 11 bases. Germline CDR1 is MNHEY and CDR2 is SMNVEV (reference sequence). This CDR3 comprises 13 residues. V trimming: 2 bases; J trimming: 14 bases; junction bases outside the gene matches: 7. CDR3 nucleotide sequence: TGTGCCAGCAGTTTAACGTCGGGGACTAGCGGCTACTTC. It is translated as CASSLTSGTSGYF.

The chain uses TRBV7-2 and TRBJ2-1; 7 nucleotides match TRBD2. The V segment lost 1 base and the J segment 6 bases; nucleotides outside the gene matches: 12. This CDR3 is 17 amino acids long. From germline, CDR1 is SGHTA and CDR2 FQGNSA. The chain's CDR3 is CASSLVSGGGPTNEQFF. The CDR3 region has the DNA TGTGCCAGCAGCTTAGTATCCGGGGGAGGGCCGACCAATGAGCAGTTCTTC.

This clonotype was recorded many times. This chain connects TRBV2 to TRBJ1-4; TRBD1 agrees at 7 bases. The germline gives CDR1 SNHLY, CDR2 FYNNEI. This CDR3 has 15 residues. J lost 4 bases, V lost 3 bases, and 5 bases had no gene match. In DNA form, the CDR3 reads TGTGCCAGCAGTGATGGGGACAGTCTTAATGAAAAACTGTTTTTT. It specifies CASSDGDSLNEKLFF.

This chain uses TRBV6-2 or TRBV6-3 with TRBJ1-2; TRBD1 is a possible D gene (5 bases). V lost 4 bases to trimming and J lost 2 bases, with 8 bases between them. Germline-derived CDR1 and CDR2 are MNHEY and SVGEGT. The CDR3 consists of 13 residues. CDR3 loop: CASSSTDNYGYTF. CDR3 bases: TGTGCCAGCAGTTCGACAGACAACTATGGCTACACCTTC.

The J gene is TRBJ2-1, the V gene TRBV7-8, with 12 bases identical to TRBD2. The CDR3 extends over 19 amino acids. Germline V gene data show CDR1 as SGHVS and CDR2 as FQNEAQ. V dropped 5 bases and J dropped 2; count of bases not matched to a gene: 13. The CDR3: CASSDTSGTSGLTYNEQFF. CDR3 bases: TGTGCCAGCAGCGACACCTCGGGGACTAGCGGGTTGACCTACAATGAGCAGTTCTTC.

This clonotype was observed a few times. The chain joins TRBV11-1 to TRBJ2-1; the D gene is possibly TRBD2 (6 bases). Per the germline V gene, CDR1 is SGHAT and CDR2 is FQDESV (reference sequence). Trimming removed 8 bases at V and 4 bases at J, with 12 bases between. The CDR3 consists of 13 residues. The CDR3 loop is CASGAGWYNEQFF. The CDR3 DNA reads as TGTGCCAGCGGGGCGGGATGGTACAATGAGCAGTTCTTC.

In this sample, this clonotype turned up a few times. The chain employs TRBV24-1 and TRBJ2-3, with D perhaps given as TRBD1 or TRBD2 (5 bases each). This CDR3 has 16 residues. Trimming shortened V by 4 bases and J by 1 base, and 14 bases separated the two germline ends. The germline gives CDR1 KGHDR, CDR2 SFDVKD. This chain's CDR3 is CATSDYGLGGTDTQYF. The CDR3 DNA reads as TGTGCCACCAGTGACTATGGACTGGGGGGCACAGATACGCAGTATTTT.

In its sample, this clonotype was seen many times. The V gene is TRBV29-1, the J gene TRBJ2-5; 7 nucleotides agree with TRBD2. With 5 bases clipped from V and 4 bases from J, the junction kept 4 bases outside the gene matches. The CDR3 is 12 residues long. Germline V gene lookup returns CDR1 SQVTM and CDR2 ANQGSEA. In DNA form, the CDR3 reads TGCAGCGTTACTAGCGTGCGAGAGACCCAGTACTTC. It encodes CSVTSVRETQYF.

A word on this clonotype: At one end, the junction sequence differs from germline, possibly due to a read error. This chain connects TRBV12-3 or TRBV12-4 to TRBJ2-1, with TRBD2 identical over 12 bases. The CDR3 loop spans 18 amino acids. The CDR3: CTSSPASGRAIRYNEQFF. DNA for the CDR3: TGTACCAGCAGTCCCGCTAGCGGGAGGGCCATTAGGTACAATGAGCAGTTCTTC.

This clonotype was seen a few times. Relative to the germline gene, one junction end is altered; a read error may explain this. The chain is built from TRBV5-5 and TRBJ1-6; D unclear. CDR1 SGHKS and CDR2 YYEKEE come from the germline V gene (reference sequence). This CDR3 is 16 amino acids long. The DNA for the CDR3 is TGTGCCAGCAACTTGGGAGCCCCCGCCTATAATTCACCCCTCCACTTT. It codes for CASNLGAPAYNSPLHF.

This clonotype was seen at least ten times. The CDR3 sequence: CASSQGEGRYEQYF. The CDR3 nucleotides are TGCGCCAGCAGCCAAGGGGAGGGCCGTTACGAGCAGTACTTC. The chain has TRBV4-3 and TRBJ2-7, with 7 bases matching TRBD2. This CDR3 spans 14 amino acids. V dropped 1 base and J dropped 4; count of bases not matched to a gene: 4. Germline values: CDR1 LGHNA, CDR2 YSLEER.

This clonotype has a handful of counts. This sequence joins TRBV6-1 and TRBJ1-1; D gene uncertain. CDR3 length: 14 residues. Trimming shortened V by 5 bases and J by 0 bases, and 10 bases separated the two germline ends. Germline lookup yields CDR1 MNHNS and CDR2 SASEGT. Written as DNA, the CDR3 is TGTGCCAGCAGTCCCCACGAGGTGAACACTGAAGCTTTCTTT. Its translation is CASSPHEVNTEAFF.

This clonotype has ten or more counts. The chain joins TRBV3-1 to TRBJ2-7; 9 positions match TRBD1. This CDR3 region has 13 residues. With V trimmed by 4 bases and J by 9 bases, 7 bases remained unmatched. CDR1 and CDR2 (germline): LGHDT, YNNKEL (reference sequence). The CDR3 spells CASSRDRVTRQYF. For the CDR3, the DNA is TGTGCCAGCAGCCGGGACAGGGTTACGAGGCAGTACTTC.

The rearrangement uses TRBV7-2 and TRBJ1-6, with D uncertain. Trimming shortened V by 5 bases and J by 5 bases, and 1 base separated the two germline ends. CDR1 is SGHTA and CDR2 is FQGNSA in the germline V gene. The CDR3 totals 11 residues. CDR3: CASSHNSPLHF. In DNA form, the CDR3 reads TGTGCCAGCAGCCATAATTCACCCCTCCACTTT.

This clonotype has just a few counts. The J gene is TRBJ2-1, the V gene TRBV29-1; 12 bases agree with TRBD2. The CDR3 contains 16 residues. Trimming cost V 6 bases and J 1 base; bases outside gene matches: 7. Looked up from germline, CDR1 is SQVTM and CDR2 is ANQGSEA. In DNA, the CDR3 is TGCAGCGTCCGGACTAGCGGGAAAGCATCCTACAATGAGCAGTTCTTC. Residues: CSVRTSGKASYNEQFF.

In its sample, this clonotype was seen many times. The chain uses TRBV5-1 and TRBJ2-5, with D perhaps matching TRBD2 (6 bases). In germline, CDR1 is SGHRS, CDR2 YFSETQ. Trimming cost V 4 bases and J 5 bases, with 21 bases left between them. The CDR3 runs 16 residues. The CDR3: CASSRQTGRREETQYF. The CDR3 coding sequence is TGCGCCAGCAGCCGACAAACGGGACGGAGGGAGGAGACCCAGTACTTC.